This TCR beta chain was captured by sequencing in a study of T cells of healthy individuals. TCRdb itself ran the 5' RACE reads through MiXCR, one entry per CDR3 protein. Of about 53,000 distinct CDR3 sequences in the sample, about 14% were seen once. CDR3 length equals 16 residues. Germline assignment: CDR1 MDHEN and CDR2 SYDVKM. With V trimmed by 2 bases and J by 2 bases, 5 bases remained unmatched. This chain joins TRBV28 and TRBJ2-3; 9 nucleotides agree with TRBD1. The TCR was taken from a human donor in good health. The CDR3 loop reads CASSLTGQGLTDTQYF. The CDR3, as DNA: TGTGCCAGCAGTTTAACGGGACAGGGCCTCACAGATACGCAGTATTTT.